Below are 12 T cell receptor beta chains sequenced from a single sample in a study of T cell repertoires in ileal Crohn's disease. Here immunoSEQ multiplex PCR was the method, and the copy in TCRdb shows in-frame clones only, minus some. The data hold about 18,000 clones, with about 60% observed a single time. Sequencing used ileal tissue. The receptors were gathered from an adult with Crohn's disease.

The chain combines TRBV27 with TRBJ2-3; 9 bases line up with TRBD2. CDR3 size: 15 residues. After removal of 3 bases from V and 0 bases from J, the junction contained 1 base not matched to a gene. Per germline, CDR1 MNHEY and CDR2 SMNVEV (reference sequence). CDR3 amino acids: CASSFAGGSTDTQYF. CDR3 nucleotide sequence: TGTGCCAGCAGTTTTGCGGGAGGGAGCACAGATACGCAGTATTTT.

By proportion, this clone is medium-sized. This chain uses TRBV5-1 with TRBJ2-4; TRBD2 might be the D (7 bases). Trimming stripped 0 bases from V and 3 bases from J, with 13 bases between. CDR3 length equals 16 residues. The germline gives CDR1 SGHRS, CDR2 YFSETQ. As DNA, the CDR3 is TGCGCCAGCAGCTTGGGGGGGGGCTCCGGCAAAAACATTCAGTACTTC. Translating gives CASSLGGGSGKNIQYF.

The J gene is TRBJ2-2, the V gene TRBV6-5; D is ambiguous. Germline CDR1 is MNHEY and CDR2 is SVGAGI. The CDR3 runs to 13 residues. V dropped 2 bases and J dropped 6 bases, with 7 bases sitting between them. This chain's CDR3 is CASSYESAGELFF. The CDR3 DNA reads TGTGCCAGCAGTTACGAGAGCGCCGGGGAGCTGTTTTTT.

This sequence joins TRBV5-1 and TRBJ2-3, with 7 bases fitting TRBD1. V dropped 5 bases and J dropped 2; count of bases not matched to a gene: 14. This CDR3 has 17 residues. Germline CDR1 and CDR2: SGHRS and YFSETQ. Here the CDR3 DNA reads TGCGCCAGCAGGCAGGGCAACAGGGACAGTAACACAGATACGCAGTATTTT. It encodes CASRQGNRDSNTDTQYF.

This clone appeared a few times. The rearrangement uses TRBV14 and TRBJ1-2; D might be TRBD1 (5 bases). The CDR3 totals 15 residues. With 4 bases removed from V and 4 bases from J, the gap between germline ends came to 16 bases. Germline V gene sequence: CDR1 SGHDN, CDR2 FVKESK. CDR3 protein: CASSLGRGRGYGYTF. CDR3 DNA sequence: TGTGCCAGCAGCCTCGGTAGGGGTCGAGGCTATGGCTACACCTTC.

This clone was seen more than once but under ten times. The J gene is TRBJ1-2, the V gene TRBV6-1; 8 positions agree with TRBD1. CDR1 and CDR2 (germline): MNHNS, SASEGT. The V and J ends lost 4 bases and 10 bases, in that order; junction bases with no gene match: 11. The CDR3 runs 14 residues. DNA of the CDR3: TGTGCCAGCAGTGCGACCCCGGGACAGGCGACCTACACCTTC. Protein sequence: CASSATPGQATYTF.

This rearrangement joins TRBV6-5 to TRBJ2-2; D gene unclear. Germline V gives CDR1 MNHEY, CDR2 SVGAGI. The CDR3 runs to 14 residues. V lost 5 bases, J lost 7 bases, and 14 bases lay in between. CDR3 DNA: TGTGCCAGCAGTAAGGCCATTCAGGACGGGGAGCTGTTTTTT. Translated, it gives CASSKAIQDGELFF.

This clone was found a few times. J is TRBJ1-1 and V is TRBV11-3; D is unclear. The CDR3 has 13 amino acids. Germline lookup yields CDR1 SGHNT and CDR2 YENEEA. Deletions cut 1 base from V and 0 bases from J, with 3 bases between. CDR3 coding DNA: TGTGCCAGCAGCTTAGGAGTGAACACTGAAGCTTTCTTT. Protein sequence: CASSLGVNTEAFF.

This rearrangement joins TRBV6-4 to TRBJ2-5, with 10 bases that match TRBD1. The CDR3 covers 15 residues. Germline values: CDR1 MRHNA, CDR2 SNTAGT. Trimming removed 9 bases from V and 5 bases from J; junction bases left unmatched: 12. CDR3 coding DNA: TGTGCCAGTGCCCTGACAGGGGGCGGTGGGGAGACCCAGTACTTC. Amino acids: CASALTGGGGETQYF.

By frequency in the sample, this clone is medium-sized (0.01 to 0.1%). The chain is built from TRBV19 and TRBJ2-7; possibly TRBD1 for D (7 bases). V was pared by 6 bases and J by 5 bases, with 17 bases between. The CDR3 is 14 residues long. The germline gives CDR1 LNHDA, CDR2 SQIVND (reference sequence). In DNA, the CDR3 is TGTGCCAGTAGCATCGGTGGAGGGGGCCACGAGCAGTACTTC. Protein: CASSIGGGGHEQYF.

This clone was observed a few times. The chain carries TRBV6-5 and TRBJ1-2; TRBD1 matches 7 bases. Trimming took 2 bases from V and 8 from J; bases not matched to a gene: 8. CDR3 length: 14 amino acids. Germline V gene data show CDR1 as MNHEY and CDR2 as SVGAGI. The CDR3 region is CASSYDYRGSGYTF. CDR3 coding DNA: TGTGCCAGCAGTTACGACTACAGGGGCTCGGGCTACACCTTC.

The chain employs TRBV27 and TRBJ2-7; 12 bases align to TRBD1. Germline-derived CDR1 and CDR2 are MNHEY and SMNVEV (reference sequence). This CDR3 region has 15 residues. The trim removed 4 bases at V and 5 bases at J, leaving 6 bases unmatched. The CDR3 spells CASSYLGTGGDEQYF. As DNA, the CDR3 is TGTGCCAGCAGTTACCTCGGGACAGGGGGCGACGAGCAGTACTTC.